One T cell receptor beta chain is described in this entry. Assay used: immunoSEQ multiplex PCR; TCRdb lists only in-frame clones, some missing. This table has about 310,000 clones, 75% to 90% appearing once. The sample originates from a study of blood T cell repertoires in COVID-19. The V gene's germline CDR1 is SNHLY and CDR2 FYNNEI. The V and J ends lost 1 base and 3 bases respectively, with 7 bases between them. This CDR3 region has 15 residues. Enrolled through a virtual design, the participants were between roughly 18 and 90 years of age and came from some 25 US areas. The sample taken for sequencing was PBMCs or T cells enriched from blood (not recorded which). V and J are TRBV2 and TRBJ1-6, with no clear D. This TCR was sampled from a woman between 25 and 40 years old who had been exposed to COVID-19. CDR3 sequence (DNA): TGTGCCAGCAGTGAAGGCAGGTTCTATAATTCACCCCTCCACTTT. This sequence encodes CASSEGRFYNSPLHF.